These T cell receptor beta chains were read from a single sample in a study of T cell repertoires in cytomegalovirus infection. TCRdb used MiXCR to reprocess the reads, holding one entry per CDR3 protein. The data contain under 800,000 distinct CDR3 sequences, 20% to 25% of them seen just once; the ten biggest clones take up around 7.6%. The sequenced material came from CD8+ T cells from PBMCs. Receptors originate from a human donor in good health (CMV status not recorded). Some clones in this sample may be carry-over from other donors' samples. Each CDR3 is given with its conserved first and last residue. D genes are given only for firm matches. A row's size may be missing; if present it is once, few, many or a size class.

J gene	V gene	clone size	D gene	CDR3 protein	CDR3 DNA
TRBJ2-2	TRBV28	.	TRBD1	CASSRARDRGLGYGGELFF	TGTGCCAGCAGTAGGGCCCGCGACAGGGGACTTGGGTATGGCGGGGAGCTGTTTTTT
TRBJ1-5	TRBV28	.	.	CASSFARGGGNQPQHF	TGTGCCAGCAGTTTCGCGAGGGGGGGGGGCAATCAGCCCCAGCATTTT
TRBJ1-5	TRBV6-1	many	.	CASSPSLGVPNSNQPQHF	TGTGCCAGCAGCCCCAGTTTGGGGGTCCCCAATAGCAATCAGCCCCAGCATTTT
TRBJ2-2	TRBV7-9	few	TRBD2	CASSSRTSPGELFF	TGTGCCAGCAGCTCTCGGACTAGCCCCGGGGAGCTGTTTTTT
TRBJ2-4	TRBV7-2	many	TRBD2	CASSSGLAVNIQYF	TGTGCCAGCAGCTCAGGGCTAGCGGTAAACATTCAGTACTTC
TRBJ2-1	TRBV10-3	.	.	CAIGHSEQFF	TGTGCCATCGGGCATAGTGAGCAGTTCTTC
TRBJ1-1	TRBV7-9	.	TRBD1	CASSSPLAGGKTEAFF	TGTGCCAGCAGCTCACCATTGGCAGGGGGAAAAACTGAAGCTTTCTTT
TRBJ2-7	TRBV4-1	few	.	CASSQVAGPYEQYF	TGCGCCAGCAGCCAAGTGGCGGGGCCCTACGAGCAGTACTTC
TRBJ1-2	TRBV11-2	many	.	CASSPGTPYGYTF	TGTGCCAGCAGCCCCGGGACACCCTATGGCTACACCTTC
TRBJ1-2	TRBV7-9	few	TRBD1	CATKGLDRGDTF	TGTGCCACCAAAGGATTGGACAGGGGGGACACCTTC
TRBJ1-1	TRBV6-2/TRBV6-3	.	.	CATGDSWGTEAFF	TGTGCCACAGGGGACTCTTGGGGCACTGAAGCTTTCTTT
TRBJ1-2	TRBV6-5	many	.	CASSPGWGYTF	TGTGCCAGCAGTCCCGGTTGGGGCTACACCTTC
TRBJ1-2	TRBV29-1	.	TRBD1	CSVEDAIGTGGDGYTF	TGCAGCGTTGAAGACGCCATTGGGACAGGGGGTGACGGCTACACCTTC
TRBJ1-1	TRBV28	.	.	CASTWGRGTFF	.
TRBJ2-1	TRBV20-1	.	TRBD2	CSARDLADNYNEQFF	TGCAGTGCTAGAGATCTAGCGGACAATTACAATGAGCAGTTCTTC
TRBJ2-4	TRBV6-2/TRBV6-3	few	TRBD1	CASSYFGTAPKNIQYF	TGTGCCAGCAGTTACTTTGGGACAGCTCCCAAAAACATTCAGTACTTC
TRBJ2-7	TRBV20-1	.	TRBD1	CSARDRGVNEQYF	TGCAGTGCTCGGGACAGGGGAGTAAACGAGCAGTACTTC
TRBJ2-3	TRBV29-1	few	.	CSVEGGGLSTDTQYF	TGCAGCGTTGAGGGCGGGGGCCTTAGCACAGATACGCAGTATTTT
TRBJ2-1	TRBV20-1	.	.	CSAREVNQDRAYNEQFF	TGCAGTGCTAGAGAAGTTAATCAGGACAGAGCCTACAATGAGCAGTTCTTC
TRBJ2-1	TRBV7-9	many	.	CASSLGGFPYNEQFF	TGTGCCAGCAGCTTAGGGGGTTTCCCCTACAATGAGCAGTTCTTC